The clone carrying this T cell receptor beta chain showed up many times. Its antigen is currently unknown. The ends were cut back, 0 bases at V and 5 bases at J, with 17 bases in the middle. The germline CDR1 and CDR2 sequences are SGHRS and YFSETQ. The CDR3 runs 17 residues. This sample is drawn from a study of response to subunit inactivated influenza vaccine. Study-level points and caveats: A suggestion made by the authors is that each seasonal influenza vaccination recruits few new T cells.

One entry per CDR3 protein, called by TCRdb with MiXCR from the RT-PCR reads. The sample shows about 500,000 distinct CDR3 sequences, 10% to 15% of them seen only once. This receptor was obtained from a man over 45 who received an inactivated influenza vaccine. The V call is TRBV5-1, the J call TRBJ2-2; a possible D gene is TRBD1 (6 bases). Material: PBMCs from blood, obtained more than 35 days after vaccination. The CDR3: CASSLGGSQTGTGELFF. The CDR3 region has the DNA TGCGCCAGCAGCTTGGGCGGATCACAAACAGGGACCGGGGAGCTGTTTTTT.